Each of the 6 T cell receptor beta chains below was sequenced from the same sample in a study of blood T cell repertoires in COVID-19. TCRdb's copy holds only in-frame clones and misses some; the assay was immunoSEQ multiplex PCR. The sample carries roughly 40,000 clones, 86% recorded once. The sequencing input was peripheral blood. Source of these receptors: a man aged 65 to 79 with acute or convalescent COVID-19.

The chain joins TRBV3-1 (or the pseudogene TRBV3-2) to TRBJ2-7; TRBD2 might be the D (5 bases). Trimming took off 1 base at V and 6 bases at J, with 7 bases between the two ends. The germline CDR1 and CDR2 sequences are LGHDT and YNNKEL (reference sequence). The CDR3 is 12 residues long. The CDR3 spells CASSQGRSEQYF. In nucleotides, the CDR3 is TGTGCCAGCAGCCAAGGGAGGTCCGAGCAGTACTTC.

The V call is TRBV19, the J call TRBJ1-4; 8 bases match TRBD1. Germline CDR1 reads LNHDA; CDR2 reads SQIVND (reference sequence). J lost 6 bases, V lost 5 bases, and 5 bases had no gene match. The CDR3 consists of 14 residues. The CDR3 sequence is CASSRTGWDEKLFF. Written as DNA, the CDR3 is TGTGCCAGTAGTCGGACAGGGTGGGATGAAAAACTGTTTTTT.

The rearrangement links TRBV20-1 to TRBJ2-3; no clear D. V was cut by 7 bases and J by 2 bases, with 7 bases left in between. The CDR3 runs 11 residues. Germline V gene lookup returns CDR1 DFQATT and CDR2 SNEGSKA (reference sequence). CDR3 sequence (DNA): TGCAGTGAACAGCTCACAGATACGCAGTATTTT. Protein product: CSEQLTDTQYF.

The chain carries TRBV7-9 and TRBJ1-4; a possible D gene is TRBD1 (6 bases). This CDR3 contains 14 residues. Germline CDR1 reads SEHNR; CDR2 reads FQNEAQ (reference sequence). V was trimmed by 4 bases and J by 7 bases, leaving 13 bases between them. This chain's CDR3 is CASSSGTQSEKLFF. The DNA for the CDR3 is TGTGCCAGCAGCTCCGGGACACAAAGTGAAAAACTGTTTTTT.

Only one count was recorded for this clone. V usage is TRBV5-4 and J usage is TRBJ2-7, with D perhaps matching TRBD1 (5 bases). The CDR3 is made up of 13 amino acids. Per the germline V gene, CDR1 is SGHNT and CDR2 is YYREEE (reference sequence). V lost 0 bases and J 3 bases, leaving 7 bases between the germline ends. The CDR3 DNA reads as TGTGCCAGCAGCTTGGAGCAGGGCTACGAGCAGTACTTC. Amino acids: CASSLEQGYEQYF.

This chain links TRBV18 with TRBJ1-5; TRBD1 matches at 7 bases. Germline assignment: CDR1 KGHSH and CDR2 LQKENI. The V and J ends lost 4 bases and 5 bases, in that order; junction bases with no gene match: 11. The CDR3 has 16 residues. The CDR3 loop reads CASSLTGAGGYQPQHF. The CDR3 nucleotides read TGTGCCAGCTCACTTACAGGGGCGGGGGGCTATCAGCCCCAGCATTTT.